Below are 14 T cell receptor beta chains sequenced from a single sample in a study of Ad26.COV2.S vaccination and SARS-CoV-2 variants. Data came from immunoSEQ multiplex PCR; TCRdb stores just in-frame clones and leaves some out. Among around 300,000 clones listed, under 90% were seen once. Described treatment: 15 to 20 received Ad26.COV2.S at low or high dose, single or two shots; five or six received placebo; per-sample allocation not given. On day 63 after the first injection, vaccine and placebo recipients gave samples. Sequencing was performed on peripheral blood, taken in a trial of Ad26.COV2.S vaccine versus placebo. The receptors were gathered from a person aged 18-65 years who received the Ad26.COV2.S COVID-19 vaccine or a placebo.

The V call is TRBV5-1, the J call TRBJ2-3, with TRBD1 matching 8 bases. Trimming cost V 2 bases and J 7 bases; bases outside gene matches: 12. CDR3 length: 16 residues. Germline CDR1 is SGHRS and CDR2 is YFSETQ. The DNA for the CDR3 is TGCGCCAGCAGCTTCACCGGGACAGGCTTAGAGTATACGCAGTATTTT. Translated: CASSFTGTGLEYTQYF.

CDR3 residues: CASSQLLAGVTQYF. As DNA, the CDR3 is TGTGCCAGCAGCCAACTTCTAGCGGGAGTTACGCAGTATTTT. V and J are TRBV3-1 (or the pseudogene TRBV3-2) and TRBJ2-3, with 10 bases aligning to TRBD2. J lost 8 bases, V lost 2 bases, and 4 bases had no gene match. Germline V gene sequence: CDR1 LGHDT, CDR2 YNNKEL (reference sequence). This CDR3 is 14 amino acids long.

The chain links TRBV6-1 to TRBJ2-7; 9 bases line up with TRBD1. The V gene's germline CDR1 is MNHNS and CDR2 SASEGT. This CDR3 is built from 17 residues. V shed 4 bases, J shed 2 bases, and the junction held 12 bases outside the gene matches. The DNA for the CDR3 is TGTGCCAGCAGTGTTTCCCCGGGACAGGGTATTACCTACGAGCAGTACTTC. This gives the protein CASSVSPGQGITYEQYF.

The chain carries TRBV6-1 and TRBJ2-7; D is unclear. CDR3 length equals 14 residues. Trimming pared 3 bases from V and 2 bases from J, leaving 11 bases between. Germline CDR1 and CDR2: MNHNS and SASEGT. The CDR3 DNA reads as TGTGCCAGCAGTGATAGACTCGCCCCCTACGAGCAGTACGTC. This encodes CASSDRLAPYEQYV.

V gene TRBV4-3 combines with J gene TRBJ2-2, with TRBD2 matching over 7 bases. CDR1 and CDR2 (germline): LGHNA, YSLEER. The CDR3 has 15 residues. V shed 0 bases and J 4 bases; nucleotides not matched to a gene: 2. Written as DNA, the CDR3 is TGCGCCAGCAGCCAAGAGCGGGAGAGCACCGGGGAGCTGTTTTTT. It translates to CASSQERESTGELFF.

This chain connects TRBV19 to TRBJ2-2, with 11 nucleotides matching TRBD1. From germline, CDR1 is LNHDA and CDR2 SQIVND (reference sequence). The CDR3 contains 14 residues. V was pared by 5 bases and J by 5 bases, with 1 base of the junction left unmatched. This CDR3 is CASSGTGGTGELFF. CDR3 sequence (DNA): TGTGCCAGTAGTGGGACAGGGGGTACCGGGGAGCTGTTTTTT.

This clone was seen a few times. The J gene is TRBJ2-3, the V gene TRBV11-2, with 9 bases identical to TRBD2. Germline assignment: CDR1 SGHAT and CDR2 FQNNGV. V lost 6 bases to trimming and J lost 2 bases; unmatched junction nucleotides: 15. The CDR3 is made up of 18 amino acids. CDR3 DNA sequence: TGTGCCAGCAGTGGTTGGACGGCGGGAGGGGCGGACACAGATACGCAGTATTTT. This gives the protein CASSGWTAGGADTDTQYF.

The CDR3 nucleotides are TGTGCCAGCAGTTTGCTAGCGGGGGCCCGCCACGGTACGCAGTATTTT. Amino acid sequence: CASSLLAGARHGTQYF. The V call is TRBV6-5, the J call TRBJ2-3; 10 bases fit TRBD2. The CDR3 runs 16 residues. Per germline, CDR1 MNHEY and CDR2 SVGAGI. Unmatched junction bases numbered 12, after V lost 4 bases and J lost 8 bases.

V and J are TRBV12-3 or TRBV12-4 and TRBJ2-3, with D unresolved. The ends were cut back, 8 bases at V and 0 bases at J, with 9 bases in the middle. CDR3 length: 13 amino acids. CDR3 nucleotide sequence: TGTGCCAGCCGGCACGGCAGCACAGATACGCAGTATTTT. Translation gives CASRHGSTDTQYF.

The J gene is TRBJ1-1, the V gene TRBV7-9; D uncertain. Germline V gives CDR1 SEHNR, CDR2 FQNEAQ (reference sequence). This CDR3 has 13 residues. The ends were cut back, 3 bases at V and 5 bases at J, with 10 bases in the middle. DNA of the CDR3: TGTGCCAGCAGCTTCGACGGCGGGACTGAAGCTTTCTTT. It encodes CASSFDGGTEAFF. Drawing the rest from reference TRBV7-9 and TRBJ1-1, the complete variable domain is DTGVSQNPRHKITKRGQNVTFRCDPISEHNRLYWYRQTLGQGPEFLTYFQNEAQLEKSRLLSDRFSAERPKGSFSTLEIQRTEQGDSAMYLCASSFDGGTEAFFGQGTRLTVV.

The rearrangement joins TRBV6-2 or TRBV6-3 to TRBJ2-5, with a weak D call TRBD2 (5 bases). The CDR3 contains 14 residues. Between the trimmed V and J ends, which lost 2 bases and 5 bases, there was a span of 12 bases. The germline gives CDR1 MNHEY, CDR2 SVGEGT. The CDR3: CASSYPQREETQYF. In DNA form, the CDR3 reads TGTGCCAGCAGTTACCCCCAGAGGGAGGAGACCCAGTACTTC.

V is TRBV19 and J is TRBJ1-1, with D unclear. V was cut by 3 bases and J by 1 base, with 18 bases left in between. CDR1 and CDR2 (germline): LNHDA, SQIVND (reference sequence). The CDR3 has 17 residues. DNA for the CDR3: TGTGCCAGTAGTATGGGTAGGGCAGCAGCAGGGAACACTGAAGCTTTCTTT. It translates to CASSMGRAAAGNTEAFF.

The V gene is TRBV4-2, the J gene TRBJ2-3, with TRBD2 matching 8 bases. Trimming cost V 0 bases and J 4 bases; bases outside gene matches: 6. The CDR3 is 16 residues long. Germline CDR1 is LGHNA and CDR2 is YNFKEQ. In nucleotides, the CDR3 is TGTGCCAGCAGCCAAGATGCAGCGGGAGCGGCAGATACGCAGTATTTT. The encoded protein is CASSQDAAGAADTQYF.

CDR3 nucleotide sequence: TGCGCCAGCATGGAGAAGGGGACAGCGTCGCTGAACACTGAAGCTTTCTTT. This sequence encodes CASMEKGTASLNTEAFF. The chain employs TRBV5-1 and TRBJ1-1, with 7 bases fitting TRBD1. Germline trimming cut 6 bases from V and 0 bases from J; bases unmatched to any gene: 14. The germline V gene has CDR1 SGHRS and CDR2 YFSETQ. CDR3 length equals 17 residues.